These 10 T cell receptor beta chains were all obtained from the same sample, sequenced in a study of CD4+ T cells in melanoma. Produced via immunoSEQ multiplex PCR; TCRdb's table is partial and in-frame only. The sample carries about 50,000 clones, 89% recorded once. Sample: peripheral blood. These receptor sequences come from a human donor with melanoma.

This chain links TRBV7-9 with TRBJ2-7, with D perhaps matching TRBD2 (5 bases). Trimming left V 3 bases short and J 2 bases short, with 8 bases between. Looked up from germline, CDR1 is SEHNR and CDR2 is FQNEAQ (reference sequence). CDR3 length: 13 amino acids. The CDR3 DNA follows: TGTGCCAGCAGCTTCGCCGGGACCTACGAGCAGTACTTC. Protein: CASSFAGTYEQYF.

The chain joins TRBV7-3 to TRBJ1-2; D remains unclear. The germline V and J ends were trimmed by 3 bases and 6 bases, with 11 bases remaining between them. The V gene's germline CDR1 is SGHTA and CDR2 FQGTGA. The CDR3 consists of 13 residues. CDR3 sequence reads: CASSLEEGHGYTF. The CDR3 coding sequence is TGTGCCAGCAGCTTGGAGGAAGGGCATGGCTACACCTTC. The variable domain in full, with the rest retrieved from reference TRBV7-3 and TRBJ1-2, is GAGVSQTPSNKVTEKGKYVELRCDPISGHTALYWYRQSLGQGPEFLIYFQGTGAADDSGLPNDRFFAVRPEGSVSTLKIQRTERGDSAVYLCASSLEEGHGYTFGSGTRLTVV.

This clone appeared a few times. CDR3 in DNA: TGTGCCAGCAGCGAACAGGGGGCGACTAACTATGGCTACACCTTC. Amino acid sequence: CASSEQGATNYGYTF. J is TRBJ1-2 and V is TRBV6-6; TRBD1 agrees at 9 bases. After removal of 6 bases from V and 0 bases from J, the junction contained 5 bases not matched to a gene. From germline, CDR1 is MNHNY and CDR2 SVGAGI (reference sequence). The CDR3 loop spans 15 amino acids.

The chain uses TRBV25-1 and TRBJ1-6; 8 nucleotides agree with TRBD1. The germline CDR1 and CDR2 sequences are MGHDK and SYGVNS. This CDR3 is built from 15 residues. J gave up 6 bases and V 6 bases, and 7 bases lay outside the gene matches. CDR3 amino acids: CASSADRASNSPLHF. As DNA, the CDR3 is TGTGCCAGCAGCGCGGACAGGGCCTCTAATTCACCCCTCCACTTT.

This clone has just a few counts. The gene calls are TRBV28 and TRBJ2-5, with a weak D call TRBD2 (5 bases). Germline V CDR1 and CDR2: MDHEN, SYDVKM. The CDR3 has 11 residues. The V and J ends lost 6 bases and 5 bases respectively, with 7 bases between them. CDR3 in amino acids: CASRGGETQYF. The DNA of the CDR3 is TGTGCCAGCAGGGGCGGGGAGACCCAGTACTTC.

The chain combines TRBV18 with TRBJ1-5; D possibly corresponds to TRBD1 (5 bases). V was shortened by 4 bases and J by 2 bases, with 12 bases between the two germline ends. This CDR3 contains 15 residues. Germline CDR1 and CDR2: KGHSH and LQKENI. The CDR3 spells CASSLSRGRNQPQHF. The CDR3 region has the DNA TGTGCCAGCTCACTCTCGAGGGGACGCAATCAGCCCCAGCATTTT.

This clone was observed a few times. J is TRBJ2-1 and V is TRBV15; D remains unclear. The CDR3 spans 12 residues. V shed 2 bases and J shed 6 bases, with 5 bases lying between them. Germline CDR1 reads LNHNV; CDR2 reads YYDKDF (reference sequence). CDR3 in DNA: TGTGCCACCAGCAGACCATCCAATGAGCAGTTCTTC. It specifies CATSRPSNEQFF.

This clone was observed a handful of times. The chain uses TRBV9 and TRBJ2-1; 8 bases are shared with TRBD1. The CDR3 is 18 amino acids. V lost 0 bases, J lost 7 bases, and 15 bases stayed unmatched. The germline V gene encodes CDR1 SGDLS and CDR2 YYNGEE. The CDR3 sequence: CASSVALGGTGQLNEQFF. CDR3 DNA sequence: TGTGCCAGCAGCGTAGCCTTAGGGGGGACAGGCCAATTGAATGAGCAGTTCTTC. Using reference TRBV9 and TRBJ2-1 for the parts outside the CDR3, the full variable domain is DSGVTQTPKHLITATGQRVTLRCSPRSGDLSVYWYQQSLDQGLQFLIQYYNGEERAKGNILERFSAQQFPDLHSELNLSSLELGDSALYFCASSVALGGTGQLNEQFFGPGTRLTVL.

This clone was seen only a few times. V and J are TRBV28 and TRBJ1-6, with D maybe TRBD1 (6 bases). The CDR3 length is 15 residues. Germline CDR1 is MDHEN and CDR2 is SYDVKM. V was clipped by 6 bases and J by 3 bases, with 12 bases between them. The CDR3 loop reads CASRRGDIYNSPLHF. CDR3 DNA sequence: TGTGCCAGCAGGCGGGGGGACATCTATAATTCACCCCTCCACTTT.

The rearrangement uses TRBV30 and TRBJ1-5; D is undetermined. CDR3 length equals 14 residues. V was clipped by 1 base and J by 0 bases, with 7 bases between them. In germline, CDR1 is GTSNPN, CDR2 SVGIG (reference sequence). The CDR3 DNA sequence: TGTGCCTGGAGTGACGACTATAGCAATCAGCCCCAGCATTTT. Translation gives CAWSDDYSNQPQHF.